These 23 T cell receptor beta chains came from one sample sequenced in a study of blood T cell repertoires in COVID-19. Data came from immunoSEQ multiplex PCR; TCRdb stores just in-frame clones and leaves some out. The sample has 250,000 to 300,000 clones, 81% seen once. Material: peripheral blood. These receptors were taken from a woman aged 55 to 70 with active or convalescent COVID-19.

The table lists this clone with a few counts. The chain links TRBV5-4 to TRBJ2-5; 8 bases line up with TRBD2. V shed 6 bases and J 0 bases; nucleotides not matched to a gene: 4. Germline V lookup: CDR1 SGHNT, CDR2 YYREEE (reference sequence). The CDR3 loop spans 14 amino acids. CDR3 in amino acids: CASKASGYQETQYF. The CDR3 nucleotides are TGTGCCAGCAAGGCTAGCGGGTACCAAGAGACCCAGTACTTC.

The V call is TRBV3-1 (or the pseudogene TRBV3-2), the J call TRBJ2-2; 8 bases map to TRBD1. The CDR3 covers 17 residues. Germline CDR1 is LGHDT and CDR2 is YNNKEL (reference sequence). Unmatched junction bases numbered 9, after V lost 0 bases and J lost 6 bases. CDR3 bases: TGTGCCAGCAGCCAAGATGGGGTCAGGGGGCGCCCCGGGGAGCTGTTTTTT. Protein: CASSQDGVRGRPGELFF.

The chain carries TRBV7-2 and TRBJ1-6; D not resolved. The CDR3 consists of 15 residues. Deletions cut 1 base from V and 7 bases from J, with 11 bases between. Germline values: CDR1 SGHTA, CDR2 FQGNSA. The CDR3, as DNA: TGTGCCAGCAGCTTAGTGAAAGTTGGCAATTCACCCCTCCACTTT. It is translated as CASSLVKVGNSPLHF.

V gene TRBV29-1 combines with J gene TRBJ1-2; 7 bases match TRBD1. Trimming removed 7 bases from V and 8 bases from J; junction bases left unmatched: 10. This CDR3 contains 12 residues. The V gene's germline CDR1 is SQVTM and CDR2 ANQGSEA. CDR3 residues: CSAADRLGGYTF. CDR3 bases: TGCAGCGCCGCGGACAGGCTTGGAGGCTACACCTTC.

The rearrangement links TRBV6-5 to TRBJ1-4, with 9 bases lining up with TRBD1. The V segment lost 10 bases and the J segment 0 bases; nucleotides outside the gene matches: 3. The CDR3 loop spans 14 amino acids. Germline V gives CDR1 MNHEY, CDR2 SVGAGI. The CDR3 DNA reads TGTGCCACGGGACAGGGCGCAACTAATGAAAAACTGTTTTTT. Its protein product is CATGQGATNEKLFF.

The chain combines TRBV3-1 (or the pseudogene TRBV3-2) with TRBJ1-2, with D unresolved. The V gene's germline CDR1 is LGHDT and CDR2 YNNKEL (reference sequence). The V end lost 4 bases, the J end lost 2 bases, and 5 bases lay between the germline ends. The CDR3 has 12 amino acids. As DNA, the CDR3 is TGTGCCAGCAGCCGGCAGAACTATGGCTACACCTTC. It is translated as CASSRQNYGYTF.

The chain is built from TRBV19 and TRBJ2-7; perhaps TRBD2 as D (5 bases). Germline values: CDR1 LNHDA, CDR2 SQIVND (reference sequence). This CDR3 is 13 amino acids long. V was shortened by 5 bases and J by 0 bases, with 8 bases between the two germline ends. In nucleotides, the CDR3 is TGTGCCAGTAGTCGGGGATACTCCTACGAGCAGTACTTC. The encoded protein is CASSRGYSYEQYF.

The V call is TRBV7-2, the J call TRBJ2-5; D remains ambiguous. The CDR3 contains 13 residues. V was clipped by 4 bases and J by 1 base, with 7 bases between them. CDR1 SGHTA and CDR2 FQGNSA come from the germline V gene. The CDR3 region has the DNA TGTGCCAGCAGCTCCCGGAGCCAAGAGACCCAGTACTTC. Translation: CASSSRSQETQYF.

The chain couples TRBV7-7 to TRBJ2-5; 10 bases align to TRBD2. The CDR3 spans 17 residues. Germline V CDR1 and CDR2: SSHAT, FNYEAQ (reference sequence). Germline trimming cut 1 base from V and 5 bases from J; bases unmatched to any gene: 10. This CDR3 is CASSLVPASGGPETQYF. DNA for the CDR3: TGTGCCAGCAGCTTAGTACCGGCTAGCGGGGGTCCCGAGACCCAGTACTTC.

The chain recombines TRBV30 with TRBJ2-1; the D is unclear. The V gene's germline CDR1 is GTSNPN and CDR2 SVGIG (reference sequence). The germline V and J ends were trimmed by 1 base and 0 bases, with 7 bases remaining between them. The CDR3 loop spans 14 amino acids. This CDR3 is CAWSAGSSYNEQFF. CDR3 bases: TGTGCCTGGAGTGCAGGAAGCTCCTACAATGAGCAGTTCTTC. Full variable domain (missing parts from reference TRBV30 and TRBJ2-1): SQTIHQWPATLVQPVGSPLSLECTVEGTSNPNLYWYRQAAGRGLQLLFYSVGIGQISSEVPQNLSASRPQDRQFILSSKKLLLSDSGFYLCAWSAGSSYNEQFFGPGTRLTVL.

This chain's CDR3 is CASSIGGGTYEQYF. In nucleotides, the CDR3 is TGTGCCAGTAGTATAGGCGGCGGCACCTACGAGCAGTACTTC. V gene TRBV19 combines with J gene TRBJ2-7; D gene ambiguous. Looked up from germline, CDR1 is LNHDA and CDR2 is SQIVND (reference sequence). This CDR3 is 14 amino acids long. The V and J ends lost 1 base and 2 bases respectively, with 9 bases between them.

CDR3 amino acids: CATEVGQNTNYGYTF. CDR3 in DNA: TGTGCCACCGAAGTCGGACAGAACACTAACTATGGCTACACCTTC. The rearrangement joins TRBV6-5 to TRBJ1-2; D possibly corresponds to TRBD1 (6 bases). The CDR3 runs 15 residues. The V and J ends lost 10 bases and 0 bases respectively, with 18 bases between them. The germline gives CDR1 MNHEY, CDR2 SVGAGI.

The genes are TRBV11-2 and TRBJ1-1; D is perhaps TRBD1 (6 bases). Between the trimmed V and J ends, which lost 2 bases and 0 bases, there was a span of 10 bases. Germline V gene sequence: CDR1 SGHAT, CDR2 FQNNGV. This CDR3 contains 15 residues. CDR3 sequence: CASSLLTGMNTEAFF. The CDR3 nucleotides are TGTGCCAGCAGCTTACTAACAGGGATGAACACTGAAGCTTTCTTT.

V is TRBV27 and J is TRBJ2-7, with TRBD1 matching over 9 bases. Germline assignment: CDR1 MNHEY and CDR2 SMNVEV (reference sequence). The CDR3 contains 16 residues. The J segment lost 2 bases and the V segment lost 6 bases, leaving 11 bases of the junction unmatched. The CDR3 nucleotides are TGTGCCAGCAGGAAGTCGGGACAGGGAACCCCCTACGAGCAGTACTTC. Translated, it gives CASRKSGQGTPYEQYF.

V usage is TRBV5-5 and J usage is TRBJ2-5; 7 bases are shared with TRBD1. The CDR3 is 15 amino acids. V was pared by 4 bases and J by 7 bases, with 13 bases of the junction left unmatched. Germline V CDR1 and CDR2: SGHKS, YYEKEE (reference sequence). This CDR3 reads CASSAYRQGGGTQYF. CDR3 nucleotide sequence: TGTGCCAGCAGCGCCTATCGACAGGGCGGCGGGACCCAGTACTTC.

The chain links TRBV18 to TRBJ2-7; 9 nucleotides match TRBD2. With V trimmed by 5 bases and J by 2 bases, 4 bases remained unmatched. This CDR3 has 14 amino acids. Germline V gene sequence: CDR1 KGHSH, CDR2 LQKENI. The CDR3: CASSASGAPYEQYF. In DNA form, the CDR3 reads TGTGCCAGCTCAGCTAGCGGGGCACCCTACGAGCAGTACTTC.

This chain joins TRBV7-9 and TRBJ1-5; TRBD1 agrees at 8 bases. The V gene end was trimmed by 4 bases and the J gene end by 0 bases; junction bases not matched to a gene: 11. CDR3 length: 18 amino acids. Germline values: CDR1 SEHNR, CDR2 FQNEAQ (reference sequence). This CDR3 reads CASSSLGQGANSNQPQHF. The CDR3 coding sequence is TGTGCCAGCAGCTCCCTGGGCCAGGGGGCGAATAGCAATCAGCCCCAGCATTTT. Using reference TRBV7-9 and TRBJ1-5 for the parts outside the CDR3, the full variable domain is DTGVSQNPRHKITKRGQNVTFRCDPISEHNRLYWYRQTLGQGPEFLTYFQNEAQLEKSRLLSDRFSAERPKGSFSTLEIQRTEQGDSAMYLCASSSLGQGANSNQPQHFGDGTRLSIL.

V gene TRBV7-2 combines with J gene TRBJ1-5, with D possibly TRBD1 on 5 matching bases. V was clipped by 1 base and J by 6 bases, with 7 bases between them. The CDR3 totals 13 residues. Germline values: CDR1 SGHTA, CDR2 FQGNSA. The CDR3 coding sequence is TGTGCCAGCAGCTTAGATAGGGGTCAGCCCCAGCATTTT. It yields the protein CASSLDRGQPQHF.

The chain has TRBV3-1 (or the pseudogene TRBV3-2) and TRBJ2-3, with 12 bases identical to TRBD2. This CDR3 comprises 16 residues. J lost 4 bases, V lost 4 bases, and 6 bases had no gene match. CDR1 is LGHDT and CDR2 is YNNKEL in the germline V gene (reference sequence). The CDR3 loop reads CASSLRLAGGSDTQYF. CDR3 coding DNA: TGTGCCAGCAGCCTCCGTCTAGCGGGGGGGTCAGATACGCAGTATTTT.

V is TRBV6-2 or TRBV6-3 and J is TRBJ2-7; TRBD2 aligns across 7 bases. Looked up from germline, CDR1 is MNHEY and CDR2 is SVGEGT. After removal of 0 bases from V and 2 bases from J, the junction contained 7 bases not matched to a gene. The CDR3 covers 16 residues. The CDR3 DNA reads TGTGCCAGCAGTTACTCGTTTTCTAGCGGACCCTACGAGCAGTACTTC. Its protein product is CASSYSFSSGPYEQYF.

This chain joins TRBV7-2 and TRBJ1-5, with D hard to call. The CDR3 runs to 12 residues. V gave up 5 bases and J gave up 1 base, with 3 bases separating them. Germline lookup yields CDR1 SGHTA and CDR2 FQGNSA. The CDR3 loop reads CASSQSNQPQHF. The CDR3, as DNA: TGTGCCAGCAGCCAGAGCAATCAGCCCCAGCATTTT.

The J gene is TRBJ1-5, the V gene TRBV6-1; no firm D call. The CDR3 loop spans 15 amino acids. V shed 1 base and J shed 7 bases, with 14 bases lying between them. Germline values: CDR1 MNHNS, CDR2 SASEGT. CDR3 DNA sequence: TGTGCCAGCAGTGAAGTCCCGGGTCCTCAACAGCCCCAGCATTTT. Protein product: CASSEVPGPQQPQHF.

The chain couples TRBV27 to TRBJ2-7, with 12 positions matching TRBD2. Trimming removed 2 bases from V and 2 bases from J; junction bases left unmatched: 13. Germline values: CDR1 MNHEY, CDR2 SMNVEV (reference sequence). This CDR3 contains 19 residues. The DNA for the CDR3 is TGTGCCAGCAGTTTAGTCGCTAGCGGGGGGGCTTTGGACACCTACGAGCAGTACTTC. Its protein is CASSLVASGGALDTYEQYF.